There are a few counts of the clone carrying this TCR beta chain. Antigen unknown. This specimen belongs to a study of T cell repertoires in cytomegalovirus infection. Study-wide context: Both recently identified HLA-C-restricted and well-studied HLA-B-restricted CMV epitopes were used in the study. CMV infection together with matching HLA type was indicated by public TCR beta signatures.

Germline values: CDR1 MNHEY, CDR2 SVGEGT. V lost 7 bases, J lost 2 bases, and 16 bases lay in between. The CDR3 is 15 residues long. TCRdb used MiXCR to reprocess the reads, holding one entry per CDR3 protein. This table holds a few hundred thousand distinct CDR3 sequences, 22% found once. The study's findings and limits: Identification of carriers of CMV plus the relevant HLA was performed using cumulative public TCR beta family frequency. HLA-C-restricted CMV clonotypes gave the most frequent clonotype in two of eight donors.

This receptor was taken from a human donor in good health (CMV status not recorded). Some clones in this sample may be carry-over from other donors' samples. The material was cultured PBMCs, obtained from culture after CMV antigen stimulation. V usage is TRBV6-2 or TRBV6-3 and J usage is TRBJ2-3; perhaps TRBD1 as D (6 bases). The CDR3 loop is CASTDRQVFTDTQYF. The CDR3 DNA follows: TGTGCCAGCACCGATAGACAGGTTTTCACAGATACGCAGTATTTT.